Each of the 10 T cell receptor beta chains below was sequenced from the same sample in a study of T cell repertoires in ileal Crohn's disease. Noted time point: inflamed ileum from the surgical specimen. Profiling relied on immunoSEQ multiplex PCR, and the TCRdb table lists in-frame clones only, not all of them. The sample carries 8,000 to 9,500 clones, 70% to 90% recorded once. Sample: ileal tissue. The receptors were sampled from an adult with Crohn's disease.

The chain combines TRBV11-2 with TRBJ1-1; D remains ambiguous. CDR1 is SGHAT and CDR2 is FQNNGV in the germline V gene. V was shortened by 1 base and J by 1 base, with 7 bases between the two germline ends. The CDR3 spans 14 residues. CDR3 DNA: TGTGCCAGCAGCTTAGGTGGCAGGAACACTGAAGCTTTCTTT. Translation: CASSLGGRNTEAFF.

This chain uses TRBV15 with TRBJ2-3, with D unclear. V was clipped by 0 bases and J by 3 bases, with 19 bases between them. Germline V gives CDR1 LNHNV, CDR2 YYDKDF (reference sequence). This CDR3 comprises 18 residues. CDR3 protein: CATSRDRAGGPETDTQYF. The CDR3 DNA sequence: TGTGCCACCAGCAGAGATCGGGCCGGTGGTCCAGAGACAGATACGCAGTATTTT.

CDR3 DNA: TGTGCCACCGCAGGACCAGGCACCGGGGAGCTGTTTTTT. Translation: CATAGPGTGELFF. This chain uses TRBV19 with TRBJ2-2, with D hard to call. CDR1 and CDR2 from the germline V gene are LNHDA and SQIVND (reference sequence). This CDR3 has 13 amino acids. Trimming stripped 10 bases from V and 4 bases from J, with 13 bases between.

The chain has TRBV27 and TRBJ1-4; TRBD1 is a possible D gene (5 bases). The germline V and J ends were trimmed by 2 bases and 7 bases, with 11 bases remaining between them. There are 14 residues in the CDR3. The germline V gene encodes CDR1 MNHEY and CDR2 SMNVEV (reference sequence). The CDR3 spells CASSLRGSAEKLFF. The DNA for the CDR3 is TGTGCCAGCAGTTTACGGGGGTCGGCTGAAAAACTGTTTTTT.

The V call is TRBV11-2, the J call TRBJ1-1; D gene ambiguous. The CDR3 covers 13 residues. Germline CDR1 reads SGHAT; CDR2 reads FQNNGV. V lost 2 bases, J lost 3 bases, and 7 bases lay in between. The CDR3 protein is CASSLSRYTEAFF. DNA for the CDR3: TGTGCCAGCAGCTTAAGCCGTTACACTGAAGCTTTCTTT.

V gene TRBV6-5 combines with J gene TRBJ1-5; no firm D call. The CDR3 runs 15 residues. Trimming cost V 6 bases and J 3 bases, with 15 bases left between them. CDR1 and CDR2 from the germline V gene are MNHEY and SVGAGI. This CDR3 is CASRPLLGNNQPQHF. The CDR3 DNA is TGTGCCAGCAGGCCGCTTTTAGGGAACAATCAGCCCCAGCATTTT.

The CDR3 sequence: CASRKQGAPGNTIYF. DNA for the CDR3: TGTGCCAGTAGAAAACAGGGGGCGCCTGGAAACACCATATATTTT. The J gene is TRBJ1-3, the V gene TRBV19; 9 bases are a match to TRBD1. The CDR3 is 15 residues long. The germline gives CDR1 LNHDA, CDR2 SQIVND (reference sequence). V trimming: 6 bases; J trimming: 2 bases; junction bases outside the gene matches: 5.

For the CDR3, the DNA is TGTGCCAGCAGCTTAAGTCCAGCAGGGGAAAAACTGTTTTTT. Translation gives CASSLSPAGEKLFF. The V call is TRBV7-2, the J call TRBJ1-4; D perhaps matches TRBD1 (5 bases). The CDR3 contains 14 residues. Germline V CDR1 and CDR2: SGHTA, FQGNSA. Trimming removed 2 bases at V and 8 bases at J, with 12 bases between.

This clone was observed a few times. This chain connects TRBV21-1 to TRBJ1-2; the table's D call, TRBD1, was not checked against the DNA. TRBV21-1 is annotated as a pseudogene. This CDR3 is 14 amino acids long. In nucleotides, the CDR3 is TGTGCCAGCAGCAAAGCGGGGACAGGCCCTGGCTACACCTTC. Encoded protein: CASSKAGTGPGYTF.

This chain uses TRBV6-4 with TRBJ2-2; 8 nucleotides align to TRBD2. Looked up from germline, CDR1 is MRHNA and CDR2 is SNTAGT. This CDR3 has 14 amino acids. The V gene end was trimmed by 4 bases and the J gene end by 3 bases; junction bases not matched to a gene: 1. The CDR3 coding sequence is TGTGCCAGCAGTGTTAGCGGGGACACCGGGGAGCTGTTTTTT. Translating gives CASSVSGDTGELFF.